This TCR beta chain was obtained from a study of CD8+CD57+ T cells in acquired aplastic anemia. CDR3 and TCR beta VDJ profiling relied on a genomic DNA template. TCRdb recomputed calls from the reads with MiXCR, one row per CDR3 protein. The sample has roughly 200,000 distinct CDR3 sequences; over 55% are singletons. Germline CDR1 reads SEHNR; CDR2 reads FQNEAQ (reference sequence). This CDR3 region has 15 residues. V lost 5 bases to trimming and J lost 2 bases, with 16 bases between them. This clonotype was counted at least ten times. The receptor comes from a human donor in good health. This chain joins TRBV7-9 and TRBJ2-7, with a weak D call TRBD1 (6 bases). Sequencing was carried out using sorted CD4+, CD8+, or CD8+CD57+ T cells (not recorded which) from PBMCs. The CDR3 here is CASSLVSSGAYEQYF. In DNA form, the CDR3 reads TGTGCCAGCAGCCTAGTTTCATCAGGGGCCTACGAGCAGTACTTC.